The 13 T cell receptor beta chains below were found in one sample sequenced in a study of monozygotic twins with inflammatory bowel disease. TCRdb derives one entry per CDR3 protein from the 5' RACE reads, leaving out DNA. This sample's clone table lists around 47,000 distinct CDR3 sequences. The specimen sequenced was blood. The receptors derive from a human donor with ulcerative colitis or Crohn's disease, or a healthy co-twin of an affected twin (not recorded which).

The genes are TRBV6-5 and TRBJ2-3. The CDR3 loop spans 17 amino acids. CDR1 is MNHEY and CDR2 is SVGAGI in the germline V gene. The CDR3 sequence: CASSYGSAFAYTDTQYF.

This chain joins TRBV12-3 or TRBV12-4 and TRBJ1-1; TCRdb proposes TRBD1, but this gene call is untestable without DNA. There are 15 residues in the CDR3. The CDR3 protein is CASSPGSIMNTEAFF.

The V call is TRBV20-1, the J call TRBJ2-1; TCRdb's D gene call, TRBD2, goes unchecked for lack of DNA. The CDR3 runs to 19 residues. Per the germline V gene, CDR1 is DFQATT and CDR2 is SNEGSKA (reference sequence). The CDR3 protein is CSARDVTMTSGNSYNEQFF.

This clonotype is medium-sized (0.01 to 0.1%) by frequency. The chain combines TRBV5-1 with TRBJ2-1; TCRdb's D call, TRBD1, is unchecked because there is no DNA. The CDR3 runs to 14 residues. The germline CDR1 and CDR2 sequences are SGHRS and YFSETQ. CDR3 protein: CASSWGPKGDEQFF.

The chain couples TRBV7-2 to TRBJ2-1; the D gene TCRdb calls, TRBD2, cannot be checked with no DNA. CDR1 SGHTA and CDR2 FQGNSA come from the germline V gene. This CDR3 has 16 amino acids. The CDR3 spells CASSQSAGRVSGEQFF. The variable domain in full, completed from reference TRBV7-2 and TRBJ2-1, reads GAGVSQSPSNKVTEKGKDVELRCDPISGHTALYWYRQSLGQGLEFLIYFQGNSAPDKSGLPSDRFSAERTGGSVSTLTIQRTQQEDSAVYLCASSQSAGRVSGEQFFGPGTRLTVL.

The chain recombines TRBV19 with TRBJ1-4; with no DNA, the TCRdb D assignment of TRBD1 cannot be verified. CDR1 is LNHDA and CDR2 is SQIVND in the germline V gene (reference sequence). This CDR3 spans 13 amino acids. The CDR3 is CASGTGVQEKLFF.

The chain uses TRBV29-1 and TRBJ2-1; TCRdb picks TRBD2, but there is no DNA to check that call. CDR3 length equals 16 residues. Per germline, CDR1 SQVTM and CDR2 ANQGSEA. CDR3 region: CSVVGASGMVYNEQFF.

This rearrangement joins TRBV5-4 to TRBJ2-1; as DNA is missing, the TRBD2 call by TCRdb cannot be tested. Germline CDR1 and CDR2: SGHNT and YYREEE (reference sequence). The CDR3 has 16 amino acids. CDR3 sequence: CASSLAGRLADNEQFF.

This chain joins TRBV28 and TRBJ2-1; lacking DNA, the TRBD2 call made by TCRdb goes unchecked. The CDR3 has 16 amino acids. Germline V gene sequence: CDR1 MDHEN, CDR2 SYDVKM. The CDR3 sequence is CASSFGVAGGYNEQFF.

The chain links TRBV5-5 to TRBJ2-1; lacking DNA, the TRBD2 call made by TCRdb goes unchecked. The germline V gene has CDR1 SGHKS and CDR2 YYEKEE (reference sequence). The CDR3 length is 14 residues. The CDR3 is CASSGDTRFGEQFF.

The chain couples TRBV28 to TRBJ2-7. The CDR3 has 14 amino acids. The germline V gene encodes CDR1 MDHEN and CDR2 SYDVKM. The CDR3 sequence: CASSRTRSSYEQYF.

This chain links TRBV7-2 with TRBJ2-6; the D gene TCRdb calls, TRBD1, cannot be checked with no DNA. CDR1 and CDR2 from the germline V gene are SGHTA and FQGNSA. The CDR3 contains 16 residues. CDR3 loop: CASSPQAGTAANVLTF.

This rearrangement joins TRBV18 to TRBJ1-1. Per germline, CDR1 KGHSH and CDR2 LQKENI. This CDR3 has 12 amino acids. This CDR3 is CASSPSGEKAFF.